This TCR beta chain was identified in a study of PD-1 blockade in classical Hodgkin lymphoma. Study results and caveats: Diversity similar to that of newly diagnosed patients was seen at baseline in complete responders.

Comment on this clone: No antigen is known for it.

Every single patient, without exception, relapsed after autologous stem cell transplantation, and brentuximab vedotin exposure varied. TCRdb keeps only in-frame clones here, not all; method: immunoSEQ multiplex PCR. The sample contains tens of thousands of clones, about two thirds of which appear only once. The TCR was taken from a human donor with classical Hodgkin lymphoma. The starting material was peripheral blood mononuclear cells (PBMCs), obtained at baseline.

CDR3 sequence: CASSQGGGRDQPQHF. CDR3 DNA sequence: TGTGCCAGCAGCCAAGGTGGGGGGCGCGATCAGCCCCAGCATTTT. The gene calls are TRBV9 and TRBJ1-5, with TRBD1 as a possible D gene (6 bases). The germline V gene encodes CDR1 SGDLS and CDR2 YYNGEE. This CDR3 region has 15 residues. V was cut by 4 bases and J by 5 bases, with 16 bases left in between.